These 8 T cell receptor beta chains share one sample of origin, sequenced in a study of monozygotic twins with inflammatory bowel disease. TCRdb reprocessed the 5' RACE reads, with one entry per CDR3 protein and no DNA. In total, the table holds some 330,000 distinct CDR3 sequences. Sequencing input: blood. All receptors derive from a human donor with ulcerative colitis or Crohn's disease, or a healthy co-twin of an affected twin (not recorded which).

The J gene is TRBJ2-2, the V gene TRBV27; the D call of TRBD1 rests on TCRdb alone, since no DNA is present to check it. This CDR3 is 16 amino acids long. Germline V gives CDR1 MNHEY, CDR2 SMNVEV (reference sequence). CDR3 protein: CASSLSYSGGTGELFF.

The gene calls are TRBV5-5 and TRBJ1-3. CDR3 length: 14 residues. Germline CDR1 is SGHKS and CDR2 is YYEKEE (reference sequence). CDR3 region: CASSHPVSGNTIYF.

V and J are TRBV19 and TRBJ2-3; the D gene TCRdb calls, TRBD2, cannot be checked with no DNA. CDR3 length: 15 amino acids. Per the germline V gene, CDR1 is LNHDA and CDR2 is SQIVND (reference sequence). The CDR3 sequence is CASTRLAGNTDTQYF.

The genes are TRBV12-3 or TRBV12-4 and TRBJ1-5; TCRdb names TRBD1, which stays unverified in the absence of DNA. The CDR3 covers 13 residues. This chain's CDR3 is CASSPDRTQPQHF.

The chain employs TRBV5-1 and TRBJ2-1. Germline CDR1 is SGHRS and CDR2 is YFSETQ. The CDR3 spans 13 residues. Here the CDR3 reads CASSLEPHYEQFF. Complete variable domain (other parts from reference TRBV5-1 and TRBJ2-1): KAGVTQTPRYLIKTRGQQVTLSCSPISGHRSVSWYQQTPGQGLQFLFEYFSETQRNKGNFPGRFSGRQFSNSRSEMNVSTLELGDSALYLCASSLEPHYEQFFGPGTRLTVL.

This chain uses TRBV19 with TRBJ2-1; TCRdb picks TRBD1, but there is no DNA to check that call. This CDR3 region has 15 residues. Germline V gene data show CDR1 as LNHDA and CDR2 as SQIVND (reference sequence). The CDR3 loop is CATTWGVNSYNEQFF.

This chain uses TRBV12-3 or TRBV12-4 with TRBJ2-1; absent DNA, TCRdb's TRBD1 call cannot be checked. The CDR3 consists of 13 residues. CDR3: CASRRSGAGEQFF.

The chain couples TRBV3-1 to TRBJ1-5; TCRdb selects TRBD1, and the lack of DNA leaves this call unchecked. In germline, CDR1 is LGHDT, CDR2 YNNKEL (reference sequence). This CDR3 region has 13 residues. CDR3 region: CASSQDRGQPQHF. Full variable domain (remainder filled in from reference TRBV3-1 and TRBJ1-5): DTAVSQTPKYLVTQMGNDKSIKCEQNLGHDTMYWYKQDSKKFLKIMFSYNNKELIINETVPNRFSPKSPDKAHLNLHINSLELGDSAVYFCASSQDRGQPQHFGDGTRLSIL.